This paragraph reports one TCR beta chain. What it recognizes is unknown. With 60 Vbeta and 13 Jbeta primers, the PCR was carried out. Assay used: immunoSEQ multiplex PCR; TCRdb lists only in-frame clones, some missing. The repertoire holds more than 150,000 clones, with more than 65% as singletons. These data belong to a study of cytomegalovirus exposure and HLA in healthy donors. Study overall: About 85 million unique TCRs from HLA-typed donors were held in an early release of data. Findings and caveats of the study: A later analysis showed that HLA-associated TCR beta chains had undergone more clonal expansion than equally common others.

This CDR3 is 13 amino acids long. V trimming: 5 bases; J trimming: 3 bases; junction bases outside the gene matches: 3. Germline V gene sequence: CDR1 MRHNA, CDR2 SNTAGT. Sequenced: PBMCs. This clonotype was obtained from a woman between 25 and 40 years old in good health and CMV-seropositive. This chain connects TRBV6-4 to TRBJ2-7; the match to TRBD1 covers 8 bases. CDR3 coding DNA: TGTGCCAGCAGTAGCGGACAGGGCTACGAGCAGTACTTC. It translates to CASSSGQGYEQYF.